The source of this T cell receptor beta chain is a study of T cell responses to AZD1222 COVID-19 vaccine. Study-level points and caveats: Regions 160-218 and 743-854 dominated among vaccine-associated CD4 TCRs spanning spike. Mostly white British, mostly female donors; authors suggested clonal diversity may be underestimated.

Generated by immunoSEQ multiplex PCR, the TCRdb table keeps only in-frame clones and is missing some. The sample lists 90,000 to 120,000 clones, about 86% occurring once. CDR1 and CDR2 from the germline V gene are SGHTA and FQGNSA. V shed 2 bases and J 2 bases; nucleotides not matched to a gene: 6. This CDR3 region has 16 residues. In the case of this clone: Its matching antigen is unknown.

The specimen was peripheral blood, collected on day 0 of AZD1222 vaccination. The rearrangement links TRBV7-2 to TRBJ2-5, with 9 nucleotides matching TRBD2. The receptor's source is an adult in good health. This CDR3 reads CASSLQIAGGQETQYF. The CDR3 coding sequence is TGTGCCAGCAGCTTACAGATTGCGGGGGGGCAAGAGACCCAGTACTTC. Full variable domain (remainder filled in from reference TRBV7-2 and TRBJ2-5): GAGVSQSPSNKVTEKGKDVELRCDPISGHTALYWYRQSLGQGLEFLIYFQGNSAPDKSGLPSDRFSAERTGGSVSTLTIQRTQQEDSAVYLCASSLQIAGGQETQYFGPGTRLLVL.